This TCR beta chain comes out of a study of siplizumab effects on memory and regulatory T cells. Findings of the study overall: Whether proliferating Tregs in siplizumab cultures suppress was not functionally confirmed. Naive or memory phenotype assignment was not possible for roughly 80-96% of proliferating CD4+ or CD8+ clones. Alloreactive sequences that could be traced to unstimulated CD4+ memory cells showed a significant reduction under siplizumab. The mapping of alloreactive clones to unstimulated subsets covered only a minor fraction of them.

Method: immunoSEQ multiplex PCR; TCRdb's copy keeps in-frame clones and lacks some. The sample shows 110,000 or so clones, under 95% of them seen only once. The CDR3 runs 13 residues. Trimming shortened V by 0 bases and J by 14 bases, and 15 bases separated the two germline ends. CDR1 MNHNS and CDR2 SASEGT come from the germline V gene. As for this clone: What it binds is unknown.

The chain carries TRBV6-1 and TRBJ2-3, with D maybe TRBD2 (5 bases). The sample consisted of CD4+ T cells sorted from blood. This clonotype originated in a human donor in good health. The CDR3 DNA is TGTGCCAGCAGTGAAGCCCTATTTGGACTTCGGTATTTT. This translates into CASSEALFGLRYF.